Shown below are 3 T cell receptor beta chains from a single sample sequenced in a study of T cells in Graves' hyperthyroidism and ophthalmopathy. Researchers amplified the TCR beta CDR3 regions from RNA transcripts. The primer set for the first-round RT-PCR of the TCR CDR3 was HTBI. TCRdb recomputed calls from the multiplex PCR reads with MiXCR, one row per CDR3 protein. The sample lists around 280,000 distinct CDR3 sequences, roughly 14% occurring once. Sequenced sample: blood. These receptors all come from a woman in her twenties or thirties with Graves' hyperthyroidism that later progressed to Graves' ophthalmopathy.

This clonotype was detected ten times or more. The rearrangement uses TRBV6-1 and TRBJ1-2; D unresolved. Trimming took 5 bases from V and 0 from J, leaving 10 bases between them. There are 14 residues in the CDR3. From germline, CDR1 is MNHNS and CDR2 SASEGT. The CDR3 sequence is CASSTAQANYGYTF. Written as DNA, the CDR3 is TGTGCCAGCAGTACAGCGCAAGCTAACTATGGCTACACCTTC.

V and J are TRBV5-4 and TRBJ1-1; D is undetermined. The CDR3 is 18 residues long. Germline V gives CDR1 SGHNT, CDR2 YYREEE (reference sequence). V was pared by 1 base and J by 3 bases, with 22 bases between. The CDR3 nucleotides read TGTGCCAGCAGCTTGAATTTTTTGGGCAGTCGAATCGACACTGAAGCTTTCTTT. Residues: CASSLNFLGSRIDTEAFF. The complete variable domain, with remaining parts taken from reference TRBV5-4 and TRBJ1-1, reads ETGVTQSPTHLIKTRGQQVTLRCSSQSGHNTVSWYQQALGQGPQFIFQYYREEENGRGNFPPRFSGLQFPNYSSELNVNALELDDSALYLCASSLNFLGSRIDTEAFFGQGTRLTVV.

This rearrangement joins TRBV5-4 to TRBJ1-2; possible D gene TRBD1, 6 bases. The V and J ends lost 4 bases and 2 bases respectively, with 18 bases between them. This CDR3 has 16 amino acids. Per germline, CDR1 SGHNT and CDR2 YYREEE (reference sequence). CDR3 sequence (DNA): TGTGCCAGCAGCGACTCAGAAGGGGGGTCGAACTATGGCTACACCTTC. Translation: CASSDSEGGSNYGYTF.